The T cell receptor beta chain under discussion was sequenced for a study of Ad26.COV2.S vaccination and SARS-CoV-2 variants. As for the study in general: Recipients of Ad26.COV2.S got it intramuscularly, once or twice 56 days apart.

Sample treatment: around 19 received Ad26.COV2.S at low or high dose, single or two shots; about 5 received placebo; per-sample allocation not given. All samples were drawn on day 63, counting from the first vaccine or placebo injection. An Ad26 vector expressing Wuhan-strain SARS-CoV-2 spike constituted the vaccine. About this clone itself: The antigen is unknown.

Study results and caveats: Vaccinated individuals (as opposed to placebo recipients) had higher spike-specific TCR breadth. CD8+ and CD4+ T cells specific for spike reportedly responded with substantial breadth after vaccination.

CDR3 length equals 12 residues. V lost 7 bases and J lost 1, with 8 bases in between. Germline values: CDR1 SGHRS, CDR2 YFSETQ. Generated by immunoSEQ multiplex PCR, the TCRdb table keeps only in-frame clones and is missing some. The data hold around 320,000 clones, with about nine tenths observed a single time. J is TRBJ1-1 and V is TRBV5-1; perhaps TRBD1 as D (6 bases). Material: peripheral blood, obtained in a trial of Ad26.COV2.S vaccine versus placebo. The TCR comes from a person aged 18-60 years who received the Ad26.COV2.S COVID-19 vaccine or a placebo. The CDR3 bases are TGCGCCAGCCGGACAGAGAACACTGAAGCTTTCTTT. It yields the protein CASRTENTEAFF.